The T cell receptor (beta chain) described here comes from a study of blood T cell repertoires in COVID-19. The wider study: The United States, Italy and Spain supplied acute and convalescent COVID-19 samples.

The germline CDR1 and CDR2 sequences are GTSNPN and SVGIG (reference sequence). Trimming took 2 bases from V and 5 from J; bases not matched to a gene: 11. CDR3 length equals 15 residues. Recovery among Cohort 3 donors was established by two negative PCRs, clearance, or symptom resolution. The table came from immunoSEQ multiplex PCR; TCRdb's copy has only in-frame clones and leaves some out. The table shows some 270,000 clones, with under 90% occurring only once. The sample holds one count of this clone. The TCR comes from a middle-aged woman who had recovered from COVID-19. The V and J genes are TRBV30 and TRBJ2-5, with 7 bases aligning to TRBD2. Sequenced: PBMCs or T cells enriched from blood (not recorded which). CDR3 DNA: TGTGCCTGGAGTAACAGCGGGATAATAAGGGAGACCCAGTACTTC. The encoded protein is CAWSNSGIIRETQYF.